The T cell receptor beta chain under discussion was sequenced for a study of regulatory T cells in long-lasting Graves disease (dated by TCRdb to the early 2020s). Regarding the research as a whole: Newly diagnosed Graves' disease patients had taken antithyroid drugs for less than 3 months. Peripheral blood TCR sequencing and RNA sequencing compared persistent Graves' disease patients with newly diagnosed Graves' disease patients. A total of roughly 33 samples underwent TCR sequencing: some 13 from persistent and around 20 from newly diagnosed Graves' disease patients. The study was conducted in China and was registered as a clinical trial.

Overall study results and their limits: Only the TCR beta chain was sequenced and analyzed. Persistent patients shared more public clonotypes among themselves (2,741) than newly diagnosed patients did (approximately 970). Preferential use of TRBV28, TRBJ1-2 and TRBJ2-5 was observed in persistent disease, whereas TRBV20-1 and TRBJ2-1 were favored in newly diagnosed disease. Peripheral blood alone was examined, since thyroid tissue, which constituted the primary lesion, could not be accessed. The authors noted that the small sample size was a limitation that may lower accuracy. Compared with newly diagnosed patients, persistent Graves' disease patients had lower TCR Shannon entropy and fewer highly expanded clones, which suggests clonal expansion.

Points on this clonotype: The antigen it binds to is not known. No base-level quality is on record; no much larger clone is a single base apart.

Taken with the paper, the label for time point translates to: newly diagnosed GD, antithyroid drugs for less than 3 months. For both TCR sequencing and RNA sequencing, RNA was extracted from PBMCs in TRIzol. Graves' disease was diagnosed according to American Thyroid Association guidelines. Patients for the study were recruited at an endocrinology department in Xi'an, China. Each patient gave roughly 10 milliliters of peripheral blood, collected in an EDTA anticoagulant tube. Ficoll Paque Plus density gradient separation was used to isolate PBMCs, and no additional T cell sorting was done. An Agilent 2100 Bioanalyzer and agarose gel were used to check RNA quality, and a NanoDrop 2000 was used to measure RNA concentration. Library preparation employed multiplex PCR. TCRdb records Illumina HiSeq 4000 as the sequencer. iRepertoire HTBI primers and Arm-PCR amplification of CDR3 regions were used to construct TCR beta libraries. Before sequencing, the PCR products went through gel purification. The original pipeline was this. Gene usage analysis of CDR3 amino acid clonotypes relied on the approximately 60 TRBV and 14 TRBJ segments identified across samples. Filtered high-quality paired reads were merged into contigs using COPE and FqMerger. BLAST was used to align contigs to IMGT TRBV, TRBD and TRBJ reference genes, and CDR3 was defined according to IMGT. Clonotypes above 0.1% frequency were classified as highly expanded clones. Repertoire diversity was measured by Shannon entropy, and V-J evenness by the Gini coefficient. A clonotype found in more than one individual was treated as public. TCRdb trimmed the raw reads at Q25, called clones with MiXCR and kept productive beta chains. Each entry merges the rows of one CDR3 protein and shows their most common DNA and genes. It is TCRdb's table, rather than the study itself, that gives the V and J calls and clone size. This sample gives roughly 500,000 distinct CDR3 sequences in total; about 13% of them show up just once. The biggest ten clones account for over 7.5% of the sample.

CDR1 and CDR2 are read off the germline V gene (reference sequence) as LNHDA and SQIVND. V gives up 3 bases and J gives up 5 bases, and the segment between their germline ends measures 10 bases. The CDR3, cysteine through phenylalanine, is 14 amino acids long. The DNA shown is the 42-base CDR3, in frame from base 1. The same data also contributed to another study, on T cells in Graves' hyperthyroidism and ophthalmopathy. The second source states: Stable Graves' hyperthyroidism was defined as the absence of progression to ophthalmopathy over 18 months of follow-up. The hyperthyroidism patients were between 18 and 65 years old and newly diagnosed, with a disease duration of less than 2 months. Patients with uncontrolled infections, other autoimmune diseases, pregnancy or lactation were excluded. Clinical symptoms, serum thyroxine and TRAb, thyroid ultrasound, and orbital computed tomography formed the basis for the diagnoses. The TCR CDR3 was subjected to a first round of RT-PCR using the HTBI primer set and the Qiagen OneStep RT-PCR kit. Most expanded thyroid clonotypes (frequency above 0.001) were also detected in blood, a finding suggesting that blood repertoires may reflect thyroid immune responses. Ophthalmopathy was separated from stable hyperthyroidism by a 13 V-J signature model, with approximately 85% sensitivity and about 81% specificity obtained in cross-validation and 80%/75% obtained in testing. In validation, the model predicted progression to ophthalmopathy a median of about 6 months before onset, with approximately 70% sensitivity and 72.22% specificity. To identify TCR V-J signatures that set the groups apart, the researchers used a discovery cohort of 100 patients, made up of under 45 with Graves' ophthalmopathy and approximately 57 with stable Graves' hyperthyroidism. Prospective prediction of ophthalmopathy was tested in an independent validation cohort of approximately 19 hyperthyroidism patients and approximately 17 patients who later progressed to ophthalmopathy. The roughly 91 discovery patients were randomly divided into training and test sets at a 7:3 ratio. In six Graves' hyperthyroidism patients, the study also compared T-cell repertoires from thyroid tissue with T-cell repertoires from blood. After sampling, hyperthyroidism patients received methimazole starting at 30 mg daily, and ophthalmopathy patients received high-dose intravenous methylprednisolone. Libraries were constructed in a second round of multiplex PCR, after which size selection and purification were performed. The libraries were sequenced on an Illumina HiSeq2000 using paired-end 100 bp reads. Raw data were processed with SOAPnuke, discarding reads with adapters, uncalled bases, mean Phred below 15, or no exact constant-primer or identifier match. High-quality paired reads were merged with COPE v1.2.5, and unique nucleotide sequences were defined as clonotypes. Clonotypes were aligned to IMGT TRBV, TRBD and TRBJ reference segments using MiTCR v1.1. The analysis included only V-J combinations with a frequency above 0.0001, which together covered approximately 99% of the repertoires. The TCS score was defined as F50 (clonal expansion) divided by E x V (chaos), with BLOSUM62-based TCRdist calculated between CDR3 peptides within each V-J. Welch's t-statistics and random forest reduced some 510 V-J features to under 15, which were used in a naive Bayes classifier (R e1071). No statistical method was used to set the sample size in advance, and investigators knew the group allocation. According to the paper, TCR Vbeta CDR3 sequencing was carried out on about 140 peripheral blood samples, which came from fewer than 50 ophthalmopathy, 70 to 80 hyperthyroidism and roughly 17 progressor patients.

Material: peripheral blood mononuclear cells (PBMCs), obtained at new diagnosis, from a patient treated with antithyroid drugs. This receptor chain uses TRBV19 and TRBJ2-2; the D gene lacks a confident call. This receptor was identified in a man aged 25 to 40 with Graves disease. Donor details come from another sample of the same person, matched by shared clones. In nucleotide form, the sequence is TGTGCCAGTAGTATTACGTCCGGGACCGGGGAGCTGTTTTTT. Translated, this gives CASSITSGTGELFF.